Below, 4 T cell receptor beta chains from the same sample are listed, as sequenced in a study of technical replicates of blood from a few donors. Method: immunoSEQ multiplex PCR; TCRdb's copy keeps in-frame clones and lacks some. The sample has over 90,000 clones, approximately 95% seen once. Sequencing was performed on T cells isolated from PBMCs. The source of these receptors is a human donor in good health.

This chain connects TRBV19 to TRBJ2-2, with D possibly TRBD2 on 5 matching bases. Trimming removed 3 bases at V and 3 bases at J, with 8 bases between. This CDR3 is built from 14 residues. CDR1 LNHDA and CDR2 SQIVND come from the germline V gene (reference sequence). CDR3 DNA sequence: TGTGCCAGTAGTATGGACTCTTACACCGGGGAGCTGTTTTTT. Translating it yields CASSMDSYTGELFF.

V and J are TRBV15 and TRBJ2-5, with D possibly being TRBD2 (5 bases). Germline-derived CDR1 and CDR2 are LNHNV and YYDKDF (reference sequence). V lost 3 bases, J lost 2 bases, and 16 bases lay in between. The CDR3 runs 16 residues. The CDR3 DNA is TGTGCCACCAGCAGGCGGGCCCCCTTCAAACAAGAGACCCAGTACTTC. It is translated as CATSRRAPFKQETQYF. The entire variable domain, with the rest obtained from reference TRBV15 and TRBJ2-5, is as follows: DAMVIQNPRYQVTQFGKPVTLSCSQTLNHNVMYWYQQKSSQAPKLLFHYYDKDFNNEADTPDNFQSRRPNTSFCFLDIRSPGLGDTAMYLCATSRRAPFKQETQYFGPGTRLLVL.

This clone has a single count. CDR3: CASSPSGLNSPQFF. The CDR3 nucleotides read TGTGCCAGCAGTCCCAGCGGTTTGAACAGCCCCCAGTTCTTC. The J gene is TRBJ2-1, the V gene TRBV28; D may be TRBD2 (5 bases). V lost 5 bases, J lost 13 bases, and 21 bases lay in between. Looked up from germline, CDR1 is MDHEN and CDR2 is SYDVKM. This CDR3 spans 14 amino acids.

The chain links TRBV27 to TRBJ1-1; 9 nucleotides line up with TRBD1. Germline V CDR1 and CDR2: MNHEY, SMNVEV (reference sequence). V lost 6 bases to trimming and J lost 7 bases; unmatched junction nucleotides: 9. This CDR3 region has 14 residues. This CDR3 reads CASRNLGTGIEAFF. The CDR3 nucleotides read TGTGCCAGCAGGAACCTAGGGACAGGGATTGAAGCTTTCTTT.